The rows below give T cell receptor beta chains drawn from one sample of a study of untreated major depressive disorder. This table comes from immunoSEQ multiplex PCR, and its TCRdb copy is limited to in-frame clones, with some not included. The sample holds 15,000 to 20,000 clones, over 75% seen once. The sample was CD4+ T cells from PBMCs. Every receptor here comes from a woman aged 25 to 39 in good health. Each CDR3 is given with its conserved first and last residue. The D gene is left open where the match is weak. Rows may omit the clone size; those that give it use once, few, many or a size class.

CASSDNYGYTF TGTGCCAGCAGTGACAACTATGGCTACACCTTC TRBV6-5 - TRBJ1-2 -
CASSVPGQGYEQYF TGTGCCAGCAGCGTACCGGGACAGGGTTACGAGCAGTACTTC TRBV5-4 - TRBJ2-7 TRBD1
CASEVSNQPQHF TGTGCCAGCGAAGTTAGCAATCAGCCCCAGCATTTT TRBV28 - TRBJ1-5 -
CASSPRQGANTGELFF TGCGCCAGCAGCCCCCGACAGGGGGCAAATACCGGGGAGCTGTTTTTT TRBV5-1 - TRBJ2-2 TRBD1
CASSLTGGARNQPQHF TGTGCCAGCAGCTTAACAGGGGGTGCTCGCAATCAGCCCCAGCATTTT TRBV7-9 - TRBJ1-5 TRBD1
CASSQRDRGGEQYF TGTGCCAGCAGTCAGCGGGACAGGGGCGGCGAGCAGTACTTC TRBV6-5 - TRBJ2-7 TRBD1
CASSPPTNNEQFF TGTGCCAGCTCACCACCGACCAACAATGAGCAGTTCTTC TRBV18 - TRBJ2-1 -
CAGTDTMPGQVAF TGTGCGGGGACAGACACTATGCCGGGCCAGGTTGCCTTC TRBV28 - TRBJ1-2 TRBD1
CASSLGWSDGGAGYTF TGTGCCAGCAGCTTAGGCTGGAGCGACGGAGGCGCGGGCTACACCTTC TRBV7-9 - TRBJ1-2 -
CASSFGGTETQYF TGTGCCAGCAGCTTCGGGGGCACGGAGACCCAGTACTTC TRBV11-3 - TRBJ2-5 -
CASSWSLGYNEQFF TGTGCCAGCAGTTGGAGTCTCGGCTACAATGAGCAGTTCTTC TRBV28 - TRBJ2-1 -
CAWRPRQGAGASYYNEQFF TGTGCCTGGAGGCCCCGACAGGGGGCCGGAGCGAGCTACTACAATGAGCAGTTCTTC TRBV30 - TRBJ2-1 TRBD1
CASSLAALAVSSYEQYF TGTGCCAGCAGCTTAGCCGCGCTAGCGGTGAGCTCCTACGAGCAGTACTTC TRBV7-9 - TRBJ2-7 TRBD2
CASISEGNYNSPLHF TGTGCCAGCATTTCAGAGGGAAACTATAATTCACCCCTCCACTTT TRBV28 once TRBJ1-6 -
CASSPGQGGGVYEQYF TGTGCCAGCAGCCCTGGACAGGGGGGGGGAGTCTACGAGCAGTACTTC TRBV7-9 - TRBJ2-7 TRBD1
CASSPVLWHYEQYF TGTGCCAGCAGCCCGGTCCTATGGCACTACGAGCAGTACTTC TRBV7-2 - TRBJ2-7 -